Sequencing of this TCR beta chain was carried out in a study of cytomegalovirus exposure and HLA in healthy donors. Overall study context: Earlier work reported roughly 120 million unique TCR beta sequences from 180 million or so T cells. Regarding the study as a whole: It was in a later analysis that TCR association rates were seen to vary by HLA locus, highest for DRB1 and lowest for HLA-C.

The sample holds a few counts of this clone. Its specificity is not known. PCR amplification relied on 60 Vbeta primers (plus 13 Jbeta primers). Libraries were prepared by immunoSEQ multiplex PCR; TCRdb keeps only in-frame clonotypes and omits some of them. Of about 94,000 clones listed, approximately 7.6% are singletons. CDR1 and CDR2 (germline): SGHNT, YYREEE (reference sequence). This CDR3 is 16 amino acids long. Germline trimming cut 4 bases from V and 8 bases from J; bases unmatched to any gene: 13. This receptor was obtained from a man in his forties or fifties in good health and CMV-seronegative. Sequencing was done on a sample of PBMCs. The chain employs TRBV5-4 and TRBJ2-1, with TRBD2 matching 9 bases. This CDR3 is CASSPPGASGDHEQFF. The CDR3 bases are TGTGCCAGCAGCCCCCCGGGGGCTAGCGGGGATCATGAGCAGTTCTTC. Drawing the rest from reference TRBV5-4 and TRBJ2-1, the complete variable domain is ETGVTQSPTHLIKTRGQQVTLRCSSQSGHNTVSWYQQALGQGPQFIFQYYREEENGRGNFPPRFSGLQFPNYSSELNVNALELDDSALYLCASSPPGASGDHEQFFGPGTRLTVL.